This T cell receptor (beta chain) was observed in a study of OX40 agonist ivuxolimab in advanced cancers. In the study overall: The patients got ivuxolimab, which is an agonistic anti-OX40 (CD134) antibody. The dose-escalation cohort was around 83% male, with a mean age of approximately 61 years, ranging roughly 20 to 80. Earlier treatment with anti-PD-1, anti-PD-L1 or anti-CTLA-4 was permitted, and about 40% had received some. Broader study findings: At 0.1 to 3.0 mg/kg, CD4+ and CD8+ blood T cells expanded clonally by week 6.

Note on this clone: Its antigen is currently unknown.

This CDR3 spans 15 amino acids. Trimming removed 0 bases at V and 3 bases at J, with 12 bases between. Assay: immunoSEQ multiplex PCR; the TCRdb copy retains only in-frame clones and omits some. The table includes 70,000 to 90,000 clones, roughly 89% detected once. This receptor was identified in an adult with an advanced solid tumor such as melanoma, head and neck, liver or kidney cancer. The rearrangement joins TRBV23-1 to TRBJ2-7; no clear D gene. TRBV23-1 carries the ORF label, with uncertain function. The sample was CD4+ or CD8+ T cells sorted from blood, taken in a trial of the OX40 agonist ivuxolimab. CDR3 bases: TGCGCCAGCAGTCAATCGTCTGACCGCCACTACGAGCAGTACTTC. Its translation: CASSQSSDRHYEQYF.